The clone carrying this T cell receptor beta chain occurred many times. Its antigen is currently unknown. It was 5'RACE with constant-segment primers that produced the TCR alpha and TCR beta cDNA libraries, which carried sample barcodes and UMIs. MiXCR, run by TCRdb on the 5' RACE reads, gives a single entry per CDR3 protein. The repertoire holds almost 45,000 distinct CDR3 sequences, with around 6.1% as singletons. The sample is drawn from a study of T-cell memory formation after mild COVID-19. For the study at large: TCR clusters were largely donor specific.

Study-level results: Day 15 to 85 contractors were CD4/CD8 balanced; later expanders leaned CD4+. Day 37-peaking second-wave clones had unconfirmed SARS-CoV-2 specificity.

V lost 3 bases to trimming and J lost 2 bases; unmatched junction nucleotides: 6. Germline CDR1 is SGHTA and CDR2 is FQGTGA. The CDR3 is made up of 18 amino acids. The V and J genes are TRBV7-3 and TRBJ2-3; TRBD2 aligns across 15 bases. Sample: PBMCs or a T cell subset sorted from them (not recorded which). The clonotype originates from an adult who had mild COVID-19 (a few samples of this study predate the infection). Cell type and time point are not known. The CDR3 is CASSLGLAGGLFTDTQYF. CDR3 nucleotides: TGTGCCAGCAGCTTGGGACTAGCGGGAGGCCTTTTCACAGATACGCAGTATTTT.